Below are 2 T cell receptor beta chains sequenced from a single sample in a study of a mutant IDH1 vaccine in newly diagnosed glioma. Antigen specificity for these receptors is unknown. Using immunoSEQ multiplex PCR, the repertoire was profiled, and TCRdb retains in-frame clones only, with some absent. The table has 30,000 to 40,000 clones, roughly 81% seen once; the top ten hold just over 5%. Time point indicated: week 23, last vaccination. In the vaccine, a single dose held 300 ug of the mutant IDH1 20-mer peptide, along with topical imiquimod. Sequencing was performed on PBMCs, taken from a glioma patient whose treatment included an IDH1 peptide vaccine. The source of these receptors is a man in his forties with glioma.

The V and J genes are TRBV5-1 and TRBJ1-6; D unclear. Trimming shortened V by 0 bases and J by 10 bases, and 14 bases separated the two germline ends. Germline CDR1 is SGHRS and CDR2 is YFSETQ. CDR3 size: 15 residues. The CDR3 DNA sequence: TGCGCCAGCAGCTTGGTGCGGGGAGTCGCATCACCCCTCCACTTT. This sequence encodes CASSLVRGVASPLHF.

This chain links TRBV14 with TRBJ1-5; D is ambiguous. The V end was cut by 3 bases, the J end by 5 bases, with 11 bases between. The CDR3 covers 14 residues. CDR1 and CDR2 from the germline V gene are SGHDN and FVKESK. The CDR3 sequence is CASSQSGGDQPQHF. CDR3 nucleotide sequence: TGTGCCAGCAGCCAGTCAGGCGGGGATCAGCCCCAGCATTTT.